The 22 T cell receptor beta chains presented below share a single source sample, sequenced in a study of blood T cells in healthy people across ages. With a J-beta primer mix and a sample-barcoded 5' primer, a second PCR ran about 7 to 11 cycles. TCRdb used MiXCR to reprocess the 5' RACE reads, holding one entry per CDR3 protein. The repertoire holds 700,000 to 950,000 distinct CDR3 sequences, roughly 41% seen once, with 20% to 25% in the top ten. The sample comprised blood. These receptors all stem from a woman aged 55-70 years in good health.

V and J are TRBV28 and TRBJ2-2, with D perhaps TRBD2 (5 bases). The germline V gene has CDR1 MDHEN and CDR2 SYDVKM. This CDR3 has 13 amino acids. Deletions cut 10 bases from V and 4 bases from J, with 13 bases between. CDR3 amino acids: CAIQGSSTGELFF. In DNA, the CDR3 is TGTGCCATCCAAGGGAGCTCCACCGGGGAGCTGTTTTTT.

This clonotype turned up a few times. The V gene is TRBV20-1, the J gene TRBJ2-1, with TRBD2 identical over 8 bases. The germline gives CDR1 DFQATT, CDR2 SNEGSKA (reference sequence). With V trimmed by 5 bases and J by 7 bases, 7 bases remained unmatched. The CDR3 is 13 amino acids. DNA for the CDR3: TGCAGTGCTTCGTCTAGCGGGCCTAATGAGCAGTTCTTC. This translates into CSASSSGPNEQFF.

This chain links TRBV2 with TRBJ2-5; D is undetermined. The CDR3 contains 13 residues. From germline, CDR1 is SNHLY and CDR2 FYNNEI. V was trimmed by 11 bases and J by 0 bases, leaving 13 bases between them. The chain's CDR3 is CAGLSGNQETQYF. The CDR3, as DNA: TGTGCCGGCCTGAGTGGAAACCAAGAGACCCAGTACTTC.

The sample holds a few counts of this clonotype. The gene calls are TRBV7-9 and TRBJ2-5, with TRBD1 matching over 11 bases. Germline CDR1 SEHNR, CDR2 FQNEAQ (reference sequence). The CDR3 has 17 residues. V was clipped by 5 bases and J by 4 bases; unmatched bases: 12. CDR3 sequence reads: CASSLSWTGGRGETQYF. The DNA of the CDR3 is TGTGCCAGCAGCCTGAGTTGGACAGGGGGCAGAGGAGAGACCCAGTACTTC. Variable domain in full (rest from reference TRBV7-9 and TRBJ2-5): DTGVSQNPRHKITKRGQNVTFRCDPISEHNRLYWYRQTLGQGPEFLTYFQNEAQLEKSRLLSDRFSAERPKGSFSTLEIQRTEQGDSAMYLCASSLSWTGGRGETQYFGPGTRLLVL.

V usage is TRBV29-1 and J usage is TRBJ2-7; 7 bases map to TRBD1. With 1 base clipped from V and 0 bases from J, the junction kept 6 bases outside the gene matches. There are 15 residues in the CDR3. Germline V gives CDR1 SQVTM, CDR2 ANQGSEA. In DNA, the CDR3 is TGCAGCGTTGAAGGGACAGGTGGGAGCTCCTACGAGCAGTACTTC. Encoded protein: CSVEGTGGSSYEQYF.

The V gene is TRBV9, the J gene TRBJ1-1; no firm D call. Germline CDR1 SGDLS, CDR2 YYNGEE. This CDR3 is 14 amino acids long. Deletions cut 2 bases from V and 2 bases from J, with 10 bases between. CDR3 sequence reads: CASSVVRTNTEAFF. The CDR3 DNA follows: TGTGCCAGCAGCGTTGTCAGAACCAACACTGAAGCTTTCTTT.

V gene TRBV6-2 or TRBV6-3 combines with J gene TRBJ2-7; 7 nucleotides line up with TRBD1. Germline-derived CDR1 and CDR2 are MNHEY and SVGEGT. This CDR3 contains 13 residues. With V trimmed by 11 bases and J by 2 bases, 9 bases remained unmatched. Written as DNA, the CDR3 is TGTGCCTCTACTAGGGACAGACCCTACGAGCAGTACTTC. This gives the protein CASTRDRPYEQYF.

The chain couples TRBV2 to TRBJ2-7; 9 bases agree with TRBD1. CDR3 length: 14 amino acids. J was trimmed by 5 bases and V by 7 bases; bases with no gene match: 9. Germline CDR1 and CDR2: SNHLY and FYNNEI. DNA for the CDR3: TGTGCCAGCACCGGGGACAGGGTAAAGAACGAGCAGTACTTC. Protein product: CASTGDRVKNEQYF.

This clonotype occurred once. Germline is not matched at one junction end, which may reflect a read error. The J gene is TRBJ2-5, the V gene TRBV20-1; 8 nucleotides agree with TRBD2. Germline assignment: CDR1 DFQATT and CDR2 SNEGSKA (reference sequence). The CDR3 has 13 amino acids. As DNA, the CDR3 is TGCAGTACTAGCTTGGTAGCGGGGTATACCCAGTACTTC. Its protein product is CSTSLVAGYTQYF.

In this sample, this clonotype turned up a few times. This chain uses TRBV5-1 with TRBJ2-3; D perhaps matches TRBD2 (7 bases). The CDR3 sequence is 15 residues long. Germline V lookup: CDR1 SGHRS, CDR2 YFSETQ. Trimming removed 6 bases from V and 2 bases from J, with 16 bases in between. This CDR3 reads CASNLAGADTDTQYF. The CDR3 region has the DNA TGCGCCAGCAACCTTGCGGGGGCCGACACAGATACGCAGTATTTT.

The rearrangement links TRBV7-2 to TRBJ1-3, with D possibly matching TRBD1 (5 bases). Germline CDR1 SGHTA, CDR2 FQGNSA. The CDR3 consists of 19 residues. Trimming removed 4 bases from V and 0 bases from J, with 22 bases in between. The CDR3 DNA follows: TGTGCCAGCAGCTCCCCCCCGGGGATGGGGCGAAACTCTGGAAACACCATATATTTT. Amino acids: CASSSPPGMGRNSGNTIYF.

The sample holds a few counts of this clonotype. This may come from a read error, since a much larger clone is one base off. The chain recombines TRBV6-6 with TRBJ2-5; D is perhaps TRBD2 (5 bases). Trimming removed 0 bases from V and 11 bases from J, with 13 bases in between. Germline V gene sequence: CDR1 MNHNY, CDR2 SVGAGI (reference sequence). This CDR3 has 13 residues. The CDR3 loop is CASSYSIRGEQYF. DNA for the CDR3: TGTGCCAGCAGTTACTCGATCCGGGGTGAGCAGTACTTC.

Points on this clonotype: This clone may be a read error of a much larger clone one base away. The chain employs TRBV3-1 and TRBJ1-1; no definite D call. CDR1 and CDR2 from the germline V gene are LGHDT and YNNKEL (reference sequence). Trimming removed 6 bases at V and 0 bases at J, with 17 bases between. The CDR3 has 16 amino acids. The CDR3 nucleotides are TGTGCCAGCAGGTCAGCAGGAACCCCAATGAACACTGAAGCTTTCTTT. It encodes CASRSAGTPMNTEAFF.

This clonotype came up a few times. This chain joins TRBV20-1 and TRBJ1-1; a possible D gene is TRBD1 (6 bases). V lost 2 bases, J lost 2 bases, and 24 bases lay in between. The germline V gene encodes CDR1 DFQATT and CDR2 SNEGSKA (reference sequence). CDR3 length: 18 amino acids. CDR3: CSARSETGSIHRNTEAFF. CDR3 in DNA: TGCAGTGCTAGATCTGAGACAGGAAGCATCCACAGAAACACTGAAGCTTTCTTT.

V and J are TRBV15 and TRBJ2-7; D is undetermined. Trimming took off 0 bases at V and 0 bases at J, with 6 bases between the two ends. Germline V gene data show CDR1 as LNHNV and CDR2 as YYDKDF (reference sequence). The CDR3 totals 14 residues. The CDR3 reads CATSRDPNSYEQYF. The CDR3 DNA sequence: TGTGCCACCAGCAGAGACCCAAACTCCTACGAGCAGTACTTC. The variable domain in full, with the rest retrieved from reference TRBV15 and TRBJ2-7, is DAMVIQNPRYQVTQFGKPVTLSCSQTLNHNVMYWYQQKSSQAPKLLFHYYDKDFNNEADTPDNFQSRRPNTSFCFLDIRSPGLGDTAMYLCATSRDPNSYEQYFGPGTRLTVT.

This clonotype was seen a handful of times. This chain joins TRBV20-1 and TRBJ2-1; D is undetermined. The CDR3 covers 13 residues. Germline assignment: CDR1 DFQATT and CDR2 SNEGSKA (reference sequence). Trimming took 5 bases from V and 0 from J, leaving 8 bases between them. CDR3 sequence reads: CSAGSPSYNEQFF. Here the CDR3 DNA reads TGCAGTGCTGGGTCCCCCTCCTACAATGAGCAGTTCTTC.

This clonotype was detected a few times. This sequence joins TRBV20-1 and TRBJ2-7; 9 bases align to TRBD2. The junction had 4 bases not matched to a gene; V was cut back by 4 bases and J by 0 bases. CDR3 length: 14 residues. The V gene's germline CDR1 is DFQATT and CDR2 SNEGSKA (reference sequence). The CDR3: CSAMTSGYSYEQYF. CDR3 bases: TGCAGTGCTATGACTAGCGGATACTCCTACGAGCAGTACTTC.

This chain links TRBV24-1 with TRBJ2-6; 7 nucleotides match TRBD1. With 3 bases clipped from V and 5 bases from J, the junction kept 9 bases outside the gene matches. Germline values: CDR1 KGHDR, CDR2 SFDVKD. This CDR3 contains 17 residues. CDR3: CATSDGLSGGWANVLTF. The CDR3 DNA is TGTGCCACCAGTGATGGTCTATCAGGGGGTTGGGCCAACGTCCTGACTTTC.

This sequence joins TRBV5-1 and TRBJ2-3; a possible D gene is TRBD2 (6 bases). Germline V CDR1 and CDR2: SGHRS, YFSETQ. V lost 1 base and J lost 2, with 17 bases in between. The CDR3 runs 17 residues. CDR3 sequence: CASSLSVRGTYTDTQYF. The CDR3 bases are TGCGCCAGCAGCTTGAGCGTCCGTGGGACTTACACAGATACGCAGTATTTT. The full variable domain, completed using reference TRBV5-1 and TRBJ2-3, is KAGVTQTPRYLIKTRGQQVTLSCSPISGHRSVSWYQQTPGQGLQFLFEYFSETQRNKGNFPGRFSGRQFSNSRSEMNVSTLELGDSALYLCASSLSVRGTYTDTQYFGPGTRLTVL.

The chain recombines TRBV9 with TRBJ2-3, with D possibly being TRBD2 (6 bases). The CDR3 runs to 13 residues. V lost 4 bases, J lost 8 bases, and 14 bases lay in between. Germline CDR1 is SGDLS and CDR2 is YYNGEE. The CDR3 here is CASSSRLGGTQYF. The CDR3 DNA is TGTGCCAGCAGCTCCCGACTAGGTGGTACGCAGTATTTT.

Turning to this clonotype: At one of its ends the junction is not consistent with the germline gene, which may arise from a read error. This chain links TRBV14 with TRBJ2-1, with 8 bases that match TRBD1. Germline V gene data show CDR1 as SGHDN and CDR2 as FVKESK. The CDR3 consists of 15 residues. CDR3 loop: CASSHDRGSYNQQFF. The CDR3 nucleotides read TGTGCCAGCAGCCACGACAGGGGTTCTTACAATCAGCAGTTCTTC.

The chain combines TRBV7-9 with TRBJ2-1; TRBD2 aligns across 8 bases. V lost 5 bases and J lost 10; bases outside the gene matches: 10. Germline-derived CDR1 and CDR2 are SEHNR and FQNEAQ (reference sequence). CDR3 size: 14 residues. CDR3 loop: CASSPSGSSYEQFF. The CDR3 DNA reads TGTGCCAGCAGCCCAAGCGGGAGCTCCTACGAGCAGTTCTTC.